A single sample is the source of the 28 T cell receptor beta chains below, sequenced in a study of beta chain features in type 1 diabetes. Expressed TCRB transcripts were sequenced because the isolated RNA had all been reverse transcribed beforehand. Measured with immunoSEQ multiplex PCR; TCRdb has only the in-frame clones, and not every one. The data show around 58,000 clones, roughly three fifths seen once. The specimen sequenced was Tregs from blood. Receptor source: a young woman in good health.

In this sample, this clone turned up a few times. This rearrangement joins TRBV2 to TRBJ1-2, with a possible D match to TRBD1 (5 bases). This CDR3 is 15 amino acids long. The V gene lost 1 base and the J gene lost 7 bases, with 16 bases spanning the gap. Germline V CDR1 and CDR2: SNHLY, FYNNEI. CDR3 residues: CASSEVGWDSSGYTF. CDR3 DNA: TGTGCCAGCAGTGAAGTGGGGTGGGACTCGTCTGGCTACACCTTC. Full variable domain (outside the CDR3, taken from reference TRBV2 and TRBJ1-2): EPEVTQTPSHQVTQMGQEVILRCVPISNHLYFYWYRQILGQKVEFLVSFYNNEISEKSEIFDDQFSVERPDGSNFTLKIRSTKLEDSAMYFCASSEVGWDSSGYTFGSGTRLTVV.

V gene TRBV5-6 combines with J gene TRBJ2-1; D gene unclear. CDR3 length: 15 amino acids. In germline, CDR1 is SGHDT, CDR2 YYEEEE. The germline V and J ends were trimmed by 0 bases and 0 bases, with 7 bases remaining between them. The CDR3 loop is CASSLEWSSYNEQFF. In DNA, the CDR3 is TGTGCCAGCAGCTTGGAGTGGAGCTCCTACAATGAGCAGTTCTTC.

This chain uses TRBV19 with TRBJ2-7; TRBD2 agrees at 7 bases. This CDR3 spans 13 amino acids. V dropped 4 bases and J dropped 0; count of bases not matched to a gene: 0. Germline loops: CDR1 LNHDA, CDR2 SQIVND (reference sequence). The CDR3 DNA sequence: TGTGCCAGTAGTAGCGGGGGCTCCTACGAGCAGTACTTC. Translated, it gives CASSSGGSYEQYF.

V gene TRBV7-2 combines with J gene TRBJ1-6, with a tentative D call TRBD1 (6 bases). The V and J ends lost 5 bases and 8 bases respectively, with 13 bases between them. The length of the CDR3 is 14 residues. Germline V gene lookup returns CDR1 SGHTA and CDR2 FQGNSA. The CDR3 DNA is TGTGCCAGCAGCGTCGGACAGTCCCATTCACCCCTCCACTTT. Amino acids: CASSVGQSHSPLHF.

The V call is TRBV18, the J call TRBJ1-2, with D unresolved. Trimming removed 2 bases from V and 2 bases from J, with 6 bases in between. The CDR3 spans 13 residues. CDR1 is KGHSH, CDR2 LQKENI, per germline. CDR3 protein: CASSPKQNYGYTF. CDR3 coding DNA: TGTGCCAGCTCACCAAAACAGAACTATGGCTACACCTTC.

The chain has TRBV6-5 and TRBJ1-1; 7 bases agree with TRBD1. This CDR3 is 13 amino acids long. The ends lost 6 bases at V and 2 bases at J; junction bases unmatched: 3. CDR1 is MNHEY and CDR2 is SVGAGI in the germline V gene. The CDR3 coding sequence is TGTGCCAGCAGACGGACAGGTAACACTGAAGCTTTCTTT. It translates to CASRRTGNTEAFF.

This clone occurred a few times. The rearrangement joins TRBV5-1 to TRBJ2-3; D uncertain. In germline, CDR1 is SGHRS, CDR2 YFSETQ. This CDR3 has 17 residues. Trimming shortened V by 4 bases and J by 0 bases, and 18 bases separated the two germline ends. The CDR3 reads CASSGGPRQGSTDTQYF. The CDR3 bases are TGCGCCAGCAGCGGTGGGCCCCGCCAAGGTAGCACAGATACGCAGTATTTT.

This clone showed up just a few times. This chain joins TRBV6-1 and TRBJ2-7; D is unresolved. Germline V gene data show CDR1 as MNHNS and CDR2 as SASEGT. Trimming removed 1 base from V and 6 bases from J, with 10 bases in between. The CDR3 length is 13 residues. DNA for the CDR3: TGTGCCAGCAGTGAAGGCCGGGTATCCGAGCAGTACTTC. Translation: CASSEGRVSEQYF.

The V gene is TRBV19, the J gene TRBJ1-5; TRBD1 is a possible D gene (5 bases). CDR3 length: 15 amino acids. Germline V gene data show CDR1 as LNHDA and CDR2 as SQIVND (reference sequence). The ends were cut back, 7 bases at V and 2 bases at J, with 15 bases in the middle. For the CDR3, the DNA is TGTGCCAGTACCACGCTTGGAGGGGGCAATCAGCCCCAGCATTTT. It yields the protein CASTTLGGGNQPQHF.

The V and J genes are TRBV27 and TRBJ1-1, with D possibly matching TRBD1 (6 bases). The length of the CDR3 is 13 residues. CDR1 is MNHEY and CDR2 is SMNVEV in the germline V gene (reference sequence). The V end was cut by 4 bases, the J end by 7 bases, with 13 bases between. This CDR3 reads CASSSHGGNEAFF. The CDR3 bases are TGTGCCAGCAGTTCTCATGGGGGCAATGAAGCTTTCTTT.

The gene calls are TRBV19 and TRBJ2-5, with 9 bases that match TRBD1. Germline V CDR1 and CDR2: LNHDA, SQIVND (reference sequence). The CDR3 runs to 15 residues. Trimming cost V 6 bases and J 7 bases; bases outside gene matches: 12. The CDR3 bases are TGTGCCAGTAGGCTCCGGGGACAGGGAGAGGTGACCCAGTACTTC. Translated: CASRLRGQGEVTQYF.

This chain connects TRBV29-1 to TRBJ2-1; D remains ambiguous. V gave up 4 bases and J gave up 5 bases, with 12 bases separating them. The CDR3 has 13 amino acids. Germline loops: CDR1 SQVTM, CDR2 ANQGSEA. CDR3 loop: CSVASQQNNEQFF. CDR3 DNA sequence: TGCAGCGTTGCCAGCCAACAGAACAATGAGCAGTTCTTC.

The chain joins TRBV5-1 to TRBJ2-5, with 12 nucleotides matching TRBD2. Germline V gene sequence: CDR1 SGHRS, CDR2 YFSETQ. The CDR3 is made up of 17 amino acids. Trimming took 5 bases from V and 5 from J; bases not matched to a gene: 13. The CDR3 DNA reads TGCGCCAGCAGTGTGTCCGGACTAGCGGGATTGGTGGAGACCCAGTACTTC. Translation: CASSVSGLAGLVETQYF.

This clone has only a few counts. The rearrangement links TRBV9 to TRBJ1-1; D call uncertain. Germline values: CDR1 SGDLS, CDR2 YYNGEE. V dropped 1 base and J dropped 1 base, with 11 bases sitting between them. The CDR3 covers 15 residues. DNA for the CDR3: TGTGCCAGCAGCGTAAGTATGGCGGGGAACACTGAAGCTTTCTTT. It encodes CASSVSMAGNTEAFF.

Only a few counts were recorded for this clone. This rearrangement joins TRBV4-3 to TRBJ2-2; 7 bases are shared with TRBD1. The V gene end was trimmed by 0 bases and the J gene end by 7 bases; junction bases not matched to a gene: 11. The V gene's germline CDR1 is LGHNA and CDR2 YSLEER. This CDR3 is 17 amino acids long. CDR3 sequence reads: CASSQDWQGVLIGELFF. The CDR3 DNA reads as TGCGCCAGCAGCCAAGATTGGCAGGGGGTATTGATCGGGGAGCTGTTTTTT.

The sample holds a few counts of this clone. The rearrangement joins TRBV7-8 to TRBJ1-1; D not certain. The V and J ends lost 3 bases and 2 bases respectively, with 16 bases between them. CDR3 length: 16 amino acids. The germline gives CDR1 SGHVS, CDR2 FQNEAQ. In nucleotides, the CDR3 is TGTGCCAGCAGCTTTTCGGGGATGGGAGGTAACACTGAAGCTTTCTTT. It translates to CASSFSGMGGNTEAFF.

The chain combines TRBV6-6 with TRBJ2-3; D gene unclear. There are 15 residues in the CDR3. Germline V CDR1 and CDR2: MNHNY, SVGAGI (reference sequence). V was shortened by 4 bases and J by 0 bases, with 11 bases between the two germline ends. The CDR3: CASSSGSDSTDTQYF. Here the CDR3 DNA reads TGTGCCAGCAGTTCAGGTTCGGATAGCACAGATACGCAGTATTTT.

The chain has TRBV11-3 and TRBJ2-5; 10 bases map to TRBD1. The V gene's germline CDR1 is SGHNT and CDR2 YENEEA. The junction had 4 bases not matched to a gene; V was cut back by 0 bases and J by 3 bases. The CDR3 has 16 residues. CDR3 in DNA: TGTGCCAGCAGCTTAGATGGACAGGGGGGAGAAGAGACCCAGTACTTC. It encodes CASSLDGQGGEETQYF.

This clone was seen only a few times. The CDR3 bases are TGTGCCAGCATGAGGGACTCCTCCTACGAGCAGTACTTC. Residues: CASMRDSSYEQYF. The chain joins TRBV2 to TRBJ2-7; the D gene is possibly TRBD2 (6 bases). Germline CDR1 and CDR2: SNHLY and FYNNEI. Trimming shortened V by 7 bases and J by 0 bases, and 10 bases separated the two germline ends. The CDR3 extends over 13 amino acids.

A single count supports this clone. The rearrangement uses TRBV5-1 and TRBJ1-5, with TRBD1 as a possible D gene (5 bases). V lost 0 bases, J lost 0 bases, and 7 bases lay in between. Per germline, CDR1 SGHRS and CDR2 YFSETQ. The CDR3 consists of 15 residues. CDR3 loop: CASSLEGYSNQPQHF. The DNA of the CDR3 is TGCGCCAGCAGCTTGGAGGGGTATAGCAATCAGCCCCAGCATTTT.

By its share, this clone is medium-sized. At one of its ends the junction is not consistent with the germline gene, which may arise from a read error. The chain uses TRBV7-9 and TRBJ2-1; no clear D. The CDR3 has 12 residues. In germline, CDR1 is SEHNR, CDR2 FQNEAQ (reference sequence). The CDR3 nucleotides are TGTGCCAGCAGCCACTCGCATAGCTGGGTACTCTTC. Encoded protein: CASSHSHSWVLF.

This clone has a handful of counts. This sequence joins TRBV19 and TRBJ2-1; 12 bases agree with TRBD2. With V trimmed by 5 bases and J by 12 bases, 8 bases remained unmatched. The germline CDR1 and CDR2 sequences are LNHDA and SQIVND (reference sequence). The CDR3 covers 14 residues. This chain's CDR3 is CASSRTSGDRGQFF. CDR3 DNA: TGTGCCAGTAGTCGGACTAGCGGGGACAGGGGGCAGTTCTTC. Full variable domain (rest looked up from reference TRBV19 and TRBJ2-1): DGGITQSPKYLFRKEGQNVTLSCEQNLNHDAMYWYRQDPGQGLRLIYYSQIVNDFQKGDIAEGYSVSREKKESFPLTVTSAQKNPTAFYLCASSRTSGDRGQFFGPGTRLTVL.

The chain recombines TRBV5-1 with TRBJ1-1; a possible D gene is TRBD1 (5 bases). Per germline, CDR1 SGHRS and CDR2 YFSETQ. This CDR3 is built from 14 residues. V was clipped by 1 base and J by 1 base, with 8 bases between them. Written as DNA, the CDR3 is TGCGCCAGCAGCTTGTTCGGACAGAACACTGAAGCTTTCTTT. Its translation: CASSLFGQNTEAFF.

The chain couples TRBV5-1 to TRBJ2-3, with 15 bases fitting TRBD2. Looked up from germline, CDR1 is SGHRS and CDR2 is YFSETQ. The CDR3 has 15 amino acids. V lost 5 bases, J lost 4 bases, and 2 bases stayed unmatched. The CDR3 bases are TGCGCCAGCAGACGGACTAGCGGGAGGGCAGATACGCAGTATTTT. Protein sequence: CASRRTSGRADTQYF.

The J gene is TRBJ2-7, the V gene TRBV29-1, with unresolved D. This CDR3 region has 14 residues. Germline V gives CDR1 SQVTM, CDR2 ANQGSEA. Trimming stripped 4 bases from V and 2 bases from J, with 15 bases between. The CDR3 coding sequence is TGCAGCGTTGTTCAGTCAGGTGCTACCTACGAGCAGTACTTC. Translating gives CSVVQSGATYEQYF.

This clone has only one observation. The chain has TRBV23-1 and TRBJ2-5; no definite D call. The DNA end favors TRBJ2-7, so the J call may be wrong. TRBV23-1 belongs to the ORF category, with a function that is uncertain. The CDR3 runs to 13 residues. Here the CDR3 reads CASPSRGPYEQYF. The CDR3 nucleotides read TGCGCCAGCCCCTCACGTGGGCCCTACGAGCAGTACTTC.

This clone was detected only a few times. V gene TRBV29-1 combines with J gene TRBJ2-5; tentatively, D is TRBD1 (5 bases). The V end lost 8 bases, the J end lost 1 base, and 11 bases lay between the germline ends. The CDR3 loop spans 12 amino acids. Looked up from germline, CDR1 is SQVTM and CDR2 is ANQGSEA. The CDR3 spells CSHGQGQETQYF. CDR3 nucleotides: TGCAGCCACGGGCAGGGCCAAGAGACCCAGTACTTC.

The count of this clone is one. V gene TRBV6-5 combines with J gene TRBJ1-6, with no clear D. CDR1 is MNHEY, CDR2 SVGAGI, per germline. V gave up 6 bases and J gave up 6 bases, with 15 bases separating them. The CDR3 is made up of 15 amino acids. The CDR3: CASRRRREGNSPLHF. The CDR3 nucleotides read TGTGCCAGCAGAAGGCGGCGGGAGGGTAATTCACCCCTCCACTTT.